In this sample, the clone carrying this T cell receptor (beta chain) turned up a few times. What it binds is unknown. This sample was taken from a study of T cell repertoires in cytomegalovirus infection. Study background: An indication of both CMV infection and matching HLA type came from public TCR beta signatures. Study-level points and caveats: CMV-specific HLA-C-restricted TCR beta clonotypes dominated the ex vivo response. Carriers of CMV plus the relevant HLA were identified by cumulative public TCR beta family frequency.

The germline V gene has CDR1 SEHNR and CDR2 FQNEAQ (reference sequence). This CDR3 comprises 16 residues. V lost 3 bases and J lost 6; bases outside the gene matches: 11. TCRdb re-called the reads through MiXCR, storing one row per CDR3 protein. The sample has approximately 170,000 distinct CDR3 sequences; 15% to 20% are singletons. The source material was CD8+ T cells from PBMCs. The chain employs TRBV7-9 and TRBJ2-1; TRBD1 matches 7 bases. The sequence came from a human donor in good health (CMV status not recorded). Some clones in this sample may be carry-over from other donors' samples. CDR3 amino acids: CASSFTGESRRNEQFF. The CDR3 DNA sequence: TGTGCCAGCAGCTTCACAGGGGAAAGTCGGCGCAATGAGCAGTTCTTC.